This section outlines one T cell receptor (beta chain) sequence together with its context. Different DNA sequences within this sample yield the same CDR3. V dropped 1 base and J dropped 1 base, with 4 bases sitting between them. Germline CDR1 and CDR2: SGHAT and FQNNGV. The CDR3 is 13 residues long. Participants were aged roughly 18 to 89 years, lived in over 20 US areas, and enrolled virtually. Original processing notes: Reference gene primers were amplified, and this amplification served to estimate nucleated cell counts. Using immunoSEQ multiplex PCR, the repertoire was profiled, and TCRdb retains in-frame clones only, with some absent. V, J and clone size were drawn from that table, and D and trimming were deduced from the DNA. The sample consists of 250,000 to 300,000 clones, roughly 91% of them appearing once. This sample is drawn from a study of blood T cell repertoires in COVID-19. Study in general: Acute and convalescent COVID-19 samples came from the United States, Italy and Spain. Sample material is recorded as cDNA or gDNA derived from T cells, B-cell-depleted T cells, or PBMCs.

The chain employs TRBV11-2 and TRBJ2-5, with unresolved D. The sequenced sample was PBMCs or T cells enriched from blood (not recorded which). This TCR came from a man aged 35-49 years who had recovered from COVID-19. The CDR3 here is CASSLGVQETQYF. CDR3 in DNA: TGTGCCAGCAGCTTAGGCGTCCAAGAGACCCAGTACTTC.